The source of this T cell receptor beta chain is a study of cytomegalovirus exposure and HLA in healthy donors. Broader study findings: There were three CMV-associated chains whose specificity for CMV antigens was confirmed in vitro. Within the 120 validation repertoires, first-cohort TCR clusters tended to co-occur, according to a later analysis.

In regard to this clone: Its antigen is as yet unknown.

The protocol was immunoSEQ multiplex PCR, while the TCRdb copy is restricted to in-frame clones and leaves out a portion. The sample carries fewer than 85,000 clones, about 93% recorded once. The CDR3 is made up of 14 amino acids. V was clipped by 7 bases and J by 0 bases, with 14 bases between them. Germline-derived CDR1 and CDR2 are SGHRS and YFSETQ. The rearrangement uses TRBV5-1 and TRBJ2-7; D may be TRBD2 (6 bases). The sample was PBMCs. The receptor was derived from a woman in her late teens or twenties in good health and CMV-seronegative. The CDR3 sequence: CASRGNLSSYEQYF. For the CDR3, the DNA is TGCGCCAGCCGGGGGAATCTTAGCTCCTACGAGCAGTACTTC.